This TCR beta chain was found in a study of OX40 agonist ivuxolimab in advanced cancers. Study overall: People in dose escalation had one of these cancers: hepatocellular carcinoma, melanoma, renal cell or head and neck cancer.

TCRdb's table, derived via immunoSEQ multiplex PCR, lists solely in-frame clones and lacks some. The sample consists of around 62,000 clones, roughly 76% of them appearing once. The CDR3 contains 11 residues. The ends were cut back, 5 bases at V and 3 bases at J, with 4 bases in the middle. Germline assignment: CDR1 SNHLY and CDR2 FYNNEI. This chain uses TRBV2 with TRBJ1-1; D ambiguous. The TCR originated in an adult with an advanced solid tumor such as melanoma, head and neck, liver or kidney cancer. This sample comprised CD4+ or CD8+ T cells sorted from blood, obtained in a trial of the OX40 agonist ivuxolimab. CDR3 protein: CASSSHTEAFF. CDR3 sequence (DNA): TGTGCCAGCAGTTCCCACACTGAAGCTTTCTTT.